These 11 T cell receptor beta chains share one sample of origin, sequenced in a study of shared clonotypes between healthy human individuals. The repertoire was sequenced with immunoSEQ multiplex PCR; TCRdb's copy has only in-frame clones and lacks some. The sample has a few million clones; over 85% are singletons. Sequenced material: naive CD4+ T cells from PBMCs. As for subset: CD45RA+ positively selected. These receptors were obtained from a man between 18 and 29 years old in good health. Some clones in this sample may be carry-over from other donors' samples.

The CDR3 loop is CASSLAGGVSTDTQYF. The DNA for the CDR3 is TGCGCCAGCAGCTTGGCCGGGGGAGTCAGCACAGATACGCAGTATTTT. The V gene is TRBV5-1, the J gene TRBJ2-3, with D perhaps TRBD2 (6 bases). Germline V gene data show CDR1 as SGHRS and CDR2 as YFSETQ. The CDR3 is 16 amino acids. Trimming pared 0 bases from V and 0 bases from J, leaving 11 bases between.

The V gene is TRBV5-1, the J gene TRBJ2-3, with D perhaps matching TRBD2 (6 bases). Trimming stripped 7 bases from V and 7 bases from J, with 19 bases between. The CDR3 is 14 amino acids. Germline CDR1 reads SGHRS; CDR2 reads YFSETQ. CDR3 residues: CASGLEGAGNTQYF. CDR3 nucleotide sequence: TGCGCCAGCGGACTGGAAGGTGCGGGAAATACGCAGTATTTT. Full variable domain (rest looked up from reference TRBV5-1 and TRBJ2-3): KAGVTQTPRYLIKTRGQQVTLSCSPISGHRSVSWYQQTPGQGLQFLFEYFSETQRNKGNFPGRFSGRQFSNSRSEMNVSTLELGDSALYLCASGLEGAGNTQYFGPGTRLTVL.

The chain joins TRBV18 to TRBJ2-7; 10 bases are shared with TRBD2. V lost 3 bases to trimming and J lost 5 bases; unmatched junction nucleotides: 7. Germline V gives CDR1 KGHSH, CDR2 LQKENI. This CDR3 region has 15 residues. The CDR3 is CASSPPSGSLDEQYF. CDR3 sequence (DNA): TGTGCCAGCTCACCCCCTAGCGGGAGTCTGGACGAGCAGTACTTC.

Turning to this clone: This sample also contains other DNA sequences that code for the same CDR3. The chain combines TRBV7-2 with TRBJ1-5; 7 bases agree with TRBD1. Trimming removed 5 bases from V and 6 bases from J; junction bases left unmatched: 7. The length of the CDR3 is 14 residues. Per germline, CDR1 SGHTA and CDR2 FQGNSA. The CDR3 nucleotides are TGTGCCAGCAGCCCCCGACAGGGTGGTCAGCCCCAGCATTTT. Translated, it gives CASSPRQGGQPQHF.

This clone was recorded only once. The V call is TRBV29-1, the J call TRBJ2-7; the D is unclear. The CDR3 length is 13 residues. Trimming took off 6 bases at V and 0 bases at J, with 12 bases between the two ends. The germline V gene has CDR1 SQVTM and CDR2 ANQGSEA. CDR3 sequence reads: CSVARAFSYEQYF. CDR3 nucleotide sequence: TGCAGCGTCGCCCGGGCCTTCTCCTACGAGCAGTACTTC.

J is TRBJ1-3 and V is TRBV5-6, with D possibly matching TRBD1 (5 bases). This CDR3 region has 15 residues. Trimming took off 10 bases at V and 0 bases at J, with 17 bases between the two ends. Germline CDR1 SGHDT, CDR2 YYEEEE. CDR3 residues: CASTRGESSGNTIYF. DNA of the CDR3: TGTGCCTCAACGCGGGGGGAGAGCTCTGGAAACACCATATATTTT.

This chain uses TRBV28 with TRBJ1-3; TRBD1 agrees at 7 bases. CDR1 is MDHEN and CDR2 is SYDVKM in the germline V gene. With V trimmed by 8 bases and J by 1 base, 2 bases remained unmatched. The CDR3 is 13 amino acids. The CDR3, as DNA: TGTGCCAGCGGACAGGTTTCTGGAAACACCATATATTTT. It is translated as CASGQVSGNTIYF.

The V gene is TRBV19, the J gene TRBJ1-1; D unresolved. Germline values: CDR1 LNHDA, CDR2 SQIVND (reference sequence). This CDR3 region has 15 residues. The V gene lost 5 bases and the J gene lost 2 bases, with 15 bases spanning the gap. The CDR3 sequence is CASSPIGAENTEAFF. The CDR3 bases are TGTGCCAGTAGTCCTATCGGCGCGGAAAACACTGAAGCTTTCTTT.

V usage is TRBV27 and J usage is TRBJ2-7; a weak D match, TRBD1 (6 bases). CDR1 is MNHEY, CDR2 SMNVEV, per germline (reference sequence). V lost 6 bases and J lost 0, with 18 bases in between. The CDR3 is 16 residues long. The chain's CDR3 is CASRPRGPQSSYEQYF. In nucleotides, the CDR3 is TGTGCCAGCAGGCCCAGGGGCCCGCAGTCCTCCTACGAGCAGTACTTC.

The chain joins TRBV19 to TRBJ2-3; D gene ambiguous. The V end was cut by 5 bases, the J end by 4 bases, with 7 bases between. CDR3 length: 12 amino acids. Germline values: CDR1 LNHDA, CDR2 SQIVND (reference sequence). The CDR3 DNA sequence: TGTGCCAGTAGTGGGTTCTCAGATACGCAGTATTTT. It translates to CASSGFSDTQYF.

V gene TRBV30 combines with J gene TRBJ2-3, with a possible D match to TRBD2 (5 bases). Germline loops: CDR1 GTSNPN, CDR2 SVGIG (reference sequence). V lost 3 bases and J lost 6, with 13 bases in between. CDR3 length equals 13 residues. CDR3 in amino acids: CAWRGGTIDTQYF. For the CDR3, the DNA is TGTGCCTGGAGAGGAGGCACCATTGATACGCAGTATTTT.